The 32 T cell receptor beta chains in this list originate from one sample, sequenced in a study of immune evolution from preneoplasia to lung adenocarcinoma. Libraries were prepared by immunoSEQ multiplex PCR; TCRdb keeps only in-frame clonotypes and omits some of them. The table has about 14,000 clones, roughly 80% seen once. Sequences were obtained from FFPE minimally invasive lung adenocarcinoma tissue. These receptors originate from a person aged 60-79 years with lung adenocarcinoma.

The V gene is TRBV5-8, the J gene TRBJ2-7; TRBD2 aligns across 8 bases. The V gene end was trimmed by 4 bases and the J gene end by 5 bases; junction bases not matched to a gene: 14. This CDR3 spans 16 amino acids. Germline V gene lookup returns CDR1 SGHTS and CDR2 YDEGEE. The DNA of the CDR3 is TGTGCCAGCAGCCAAATTAAACTAGCGGCCGAAAACGAGCAGTACTTC. This translates into CASSQIKLAAENEQYF.

The rearrangement uses TRBV10-1 and TRBJ2-1; D ambiguous. Trimming removed 3 bases at V and 10 bases at J, with 13 bases between. This CDR3 has 13 amino acids. CDR1 is WNHNN and CDR2 is SYGVQD in the germline V gene (reference sequence). The CDR3 sequence is CASSERRSLEQFF. The CDR3 nucleotides are TGCGCCAGCAGTGAACGAAGAAGTTTAGAGCAGTTCTTC.

The rearrangement uses TRBV5-6 and TRBJ2-1; TRBD2 is a possible D gene (6 bases). V gave up 1 base and J gave up 6 bases, with 11 bases separating them. The CDR3 has 14 residues. CDR1 is SGHDT and CDR2 is YYEEEE in the germline V gene. DNA for the CDR3: TGTGCCAGCAGCTTGCAACTAGCTTTCAATGAGCAGTTCTTC. As protein: CASSLQLAFNEQFF.

The CDR3 sequence is CASSRRVSVGRIGDTQYF. CDR3 DNA: TGTGCCAGCAGCCGTAGGGTCTCGGTCGGGCGGATAGGAGATACGCAGTATTTT. The V and J genes are TRBV11-2 and TRBJ2-3; unclear D gene. The CDR3 runs to 18 residues. V was pared by 5 bases and J by 5 bases, with 26 bases between. From germline, CDR1 is SGHAT and CDR2 FQNNGV.

The gene calls are TRBV28 and TRBJ1-5; possibly TRBD1 for D (5 bases). Germline values: CDR1 MDHEN, CDR2 SYDVKM. The CDR3 is 14 amino acids. V lost 0 bases to trimming and J lost 6 bases, with 9 bases between them. The CDR3 loop is CASSLWGEGQPQHF. CDR3 DNA: TGTGCCAGCAGTTTATGGGGGGAGGGTCAGCCCCAGCATTTT.

V gene TRBV28 combines with J gene TRBJ2-1; D perhaps matches TRBD2 (7 bases). This CDR3 region has 13 residues. Deletions cut 2 bases from V and 9 bases from J, with 11 bases between. Germline lookup yields CDR1 MDHEN and CDR2 SYDVKM. The CDR3 loop reads CASSLRGGSEQFF. DNA of the CDR3: TGTGCCAGCAGTTTAAGGGGGGGGAGTGAGCAGTTCTTC.

The chain carries TRBV6-4 and TRBJ2-6; D may be TRBD1 (5 bases). Germline CDR1 is MRHNA and CDR2 is SNTAGT. There are 15 residues in the CDR3. Trimming removed 4 bases at V and 0 bases at J, with 7 bases between. This chain's CDR3 is CASSADSSGANVLTF. In DNA form, the CDR3 reads TGTGCCAGCAGTGCAGACAGCTCTGGGGCCAACGTCCTGACTTTC.

The V gene is TRBV9, the J gene TRBJ2-2; TRBD1 is a possible D gene (5 bases). The CDR3 extends over 15 amino acids. Trimming shortened V by 0 bases and J by 1 base, and 7 bases separated the two germline ends. From germline, CDR1 is SGDLS and CDR2 YYNGEE. The CDR3 protein is CASSVAQGNTGELFF. In DNA form, the CDR3 reads TGTGCCAGCAGCGTAGCCCAGGGGAACACCGGGGAGCTGTTTTTT.

This clone is a singleton in its sample. CDR3: CASSLREGQPQHF. CDR3 nucleotides: TGTGCCAGCAGTCTGAGGGAGGGACAGCCCCAGCATTTT. V usage is TRBV27 and J usage is TRBJ1-5; no definite D call. CDR1 MNHEY and CDR2 SMNVEV come from the germline V gene (reference sequence). CDR3 length: 13 amino acids. V dropped 5 bases and J dropped 7 bases, with 12 bases sitting between them.

The chain has TRBV5-6 and TRBJ2-7; possibly TRBD2 for D (5 bases). The CDR3 has 14 residues. Germline assignment: CDR1 SGHDT and CDR2 YYEEEE. The V end was cut by 0 bases, the J end by 2 bases, with 9 bases between. DNA for the CDR3: TGTGCCAGCAGCTTGGATAGGGAGACCTACGAGCAGTACTTC. Translation gives CASSLDRETYEQYF.

The chain employs TRBV27 and TRBJ1-4; 7 nucleotides match TRBD1. The CDR3 length is 14 residues. V shed 6 bases and J 8 bases; nucleotides not matched to a gene: 9. CDR1 is MNHEY, CDR2 SMNVEV, per germline (reference sequence). The CDR3 sequence is CASSPQGVSEKLFF. In DNA form, the CDR3 reads TGTGCCAGCAGCCCCCAGGGGGTTAGCGAAAAACTGTTTTTT.

V usage is TRBV5-1 and J usage is TRBJ2-2; 7 bases agree with TRBD1. V dropped 4 bases and J dropped 1; count of bases not matched to a gene: 4. This CDR3 comprises 15 residues. The germline gives CDR1 SGHRS, CDR2 YFSETQ. The CDR3 sequence: CASSQGVWNTGELFF. In nucleotides, the CDR3 is TGCGCCAGCAGCCAGGGGGTCTGGAACACCGGGGAGCTGTTTTTT. The full variable domain, in which reference TRBV5-1 and TRBJ2-2 provide the parts outside the CDR3, is KAGVTQTPRYLIKTRGQQVTLSCSPISGHRSVSWYQQTPGQGLQFLFEYFSETQRNKGNFPGRFSGRQFSNSRSEMNVSTLELGDSALYLCASSQGVWNTGELFFGEGSRLTVL.

The rearrangement links TRBV2 to TRBJ2-3; possible D gene TRBD2, 7 bases. Per the germline V gene, CDR1 is SNHLY and CDR2 is FYNNEI. The CDR3 runs to 14 residues. The germline V and J ends were trimmed by 6 bases and 0 bases, with 10 bases remaining between them. DNA of the CDR3: TGTGCCAGCAGGGGGAGGGGGAGCACAGATACGCAGTATTTT. It yields the protein CASRGRGSTDTQYF.

The chain has TRBV6-4 and TRBJ2-1; D possibly corresponds to TRBD1 (6 bases). Germline lookup yields CDR1 MRHNA and CDR2 SNTAGT. V lost 5 bases and J lost 6, with 14 bases in between. The CDR3 runs 14 residues. CDR3 loop: CASSHKGELNEQFF. The CDR3 DNA follows: TGTGCCAGCAGTCATAAGGGGGAGCTCAATGAGCAGTTCTTC.

This clone was seen a few times. The V and J genes are TRBV29-1 and TRBJ1-5, with a tentative D call TRBD1 (5 bases). The CDR3 spans 14 residues. Trimming cost V 6 bases and J 6 bases, with 18 bases left between them. Germline V lookup: CDR1 SQVTM, CDR2 ANQGSEA. CDR3 nucleotide sequence: TGCAGCGTGGGGGAGGGCGGAGCGGGTCAGCCCCAGCATTTT. It codes for CSVGEGGAGQPQHF.

This clone showed up just once. CDR3 nucleotide sequence: TGTGCCAGCACTAGCGGGGGGTCTGCAGATACGCAGTATTTT. Translated, it gives CASTSGGSADTQYF. J is TRBJ2-3 and V is TRBV2, with 11 nucleotides matching TRBD2. The CDR3 totals 14 residues. The V gene end was trimmed by 7 bases and the J gene end by 4 bases; junction bases not matched to a gene: 4. The germline V gene has CDR1 SNHLY and CDR2 FYNNEI.

The chain links TRBV6-1 to TRBJ1-3, with unresolved D. Germline CDR1 reads MNHNS; CDR2 reads SASEGT. V gave up 4 bases and J gave up 2 bases, with 6 bases separating them. The CDR3 length is 13 residues. The CDR3 DNA reads TGTGCCAGCAGTGTTGTAACTGGAAACACCATATATTTT. It is translated as CASSVVTGNTIYF.

V is TRBV15 and J is TRBJ1-1; D not certain. V was pared by 0 bases and J by 5 bases, with 13 bases between. This CDR3 has 15 amino acids. Per germline, CDR1 LNHNV and CDR2 YYDKDF (reference sequence). The CDR3 sequence is CATSRDDVKGTEAFF. The CDR3, as DNA: TGTGCCACCAGCAGAGATGACGTCAAAGGGACTGAAGCTTTCTTT.

The chain has TRBV7-3 and TRBJ2-7; the match to TRBD2 covers 7 bases. Trimming removed 4 bases from V and 9 bases from J; junction bases left unmatched: 3. CDR1 SGHTA and CDR2 FQGTGA come from the germline V gene. The CDR3 runs 11 residues. This chain's CDR3 is CASSSWEGQYF. The CDR3 region has the DNA TGTGCCAGCAGCTCTTGGGAGGGGCAGTACTTC.

The rearrangement links TRBV2 to TRBJ2-5; D not certain. With 5 bases removed from V and 2 bases from J, the gap between germline ends came to 0 bases. Germline-derived CDR1 and CDR2 are SNHLY and FYNNEI. This CDR3 is 10 amino acids long. The CDR3 coding sequence is TGTGCCAGCAGTCAAGAGACCCAGTACTTC. It translates to CASSQETQYF.

This clone was seen once. The rearrangement uses TRBV5-4 and TRBJ1-1; a weak D match, TRBD1 (5 bases). Trimming took 5 bases from V and 7 from J, leaving 21 bases between them. Germline V gene lookup returns CDR1 SGHNT and CDR2 YYREEE (reference sequence). This CDR3 region has 15 residues. CDR3 nucleotide sequence: TGTGCCAGCAGATCGGACCCGGGGCCGCAATATGAAGCTTTCTTT. It yields the protein CASRSDPGPQYEAFF.

This clone appeared a single time. The V call is TRBV6-1, the J call TRBJ2-1, with a possible D match to TRBD1 (5 bases). This CDR3 is built from 15 residues. Germline CDR1 and CDR2: MNHNS and SASEGT. The V end lost 4 bases, the J end lost 4 bases, and 14 bases lay between the germline ends. The CDR3, as DNA: TGTGCCAGCAGTGTCGGGCAGGGAAGATACAATGAGCAGTTCTTC. It specifies CASSVGQGRYNEQFF.

The chain links TRBV27 to TRBJ1-5; a weak D match, TRBD1 (5 bases). Germline V gene data show CDR1 as MNHEY and CDR2 as SMNVEV (reference sequence). With 6 bases removed from V and 7 bases from J, the gap between germline ends came to 13 bases. The CDR3 contains 13 residues. CDR3 region: CASSLQGGQPQHF. The CDR3 DNA reads as TGTGCCAGCAGCCTGCAGGGAGGACAGCCCCAGCATTTT.

The rearrangement links TRBV7-6 to TRBJ2-3; D unresolved. The V and J ends lost 1 base and 1 base respectively, with 6 bases between them. CDR3 length: 14 residues. Germline V gene data show CDR1 as SGHVS and CDR2 as FNYEAQ. The chain's CDR3 is CASSLEVGTDTQYF. In DNA, the CDR3 is TGTGCCAGCAGCTTAGAGGTGGGCACAGATACGCAGTATTTT.

V usage is TRBV11-3 and J usage is TRBJ2-7, with 9 bases identical to TRBD2. CDR1 SGHNT and CDR2 YENEEA come from the germline V gene. The CDR3 sequence is 15 residues long. Trimming at V came to 9 bases and at J to 2 bases, leaving 11 bases not matched to a gene. The CDR3 bases are TGTGCCAGTAGAACCGGGTTAGCGGGGGCCTACGAGCAGTACTTC. Translated: CASRTGLAGAYEQYF. The full variable domain, rest sourced from reference TRBV11-3 and TRBJ2-7, is EAGVVQSPRYKIIEKKQPVAFWCNPISGHNTLYWYLQNLGQGPELLIRYENEEAVDDSQLPKDRFSAERLKGVDSTLKIQPAELGDSAVYLCASRTGLAGAYEQYFGPGTRLTVT.

This rearrangement joins TRBV10-3 to TRBJ2-4; D call uncertain. The CDR3 totals 14 residues. The V and J ends lost 10 bases and 0 bases respectively, with 13 bases between them. From germline, CDR1 is ENHRY and CDR2 SYGVKD. This CDR3 is CATKVGLAKNIQYF. The CDR3 nucleotides are TGTGCCACAAAAGTAGGGTTAGCCAAAAACATTCAGTACTTC.

The V and J genes are TRBV29-1 and TRBJ1-5, with D perhaps matching TRBD1 (5 bases). The CDR3 loop spans 11 amino acids. Germline assignment: CDR1 SQVTM and CDR2 ANQGSEA. V lost 0 bases and J lost 13, with 10 bases in between. This chain's CDR3 is CSVEDLKGQHF. The CDR3 region has the DNA TGCAGCGTTGAAGATCTCAAGGGGCAGCATTTT.

Note on this clone: Compared with germline, one end of the junction differs, possibly owing to a read error. This chain joins TRBV29-1 and TRBJ2-1; 10 bases are shared with TRBD2. CDR1 is SQVTM, CDR2 ANQGSEA, per germline. The CDR3 runs to 11 residues. The DNA for the CDR3 is TGCAGCGTTGAAAAAATTAGCGGGAGGCTCTTC. Its translation is CSVEKISGRLF.

The genes are TRBV5-8 and TRBJ2-1; D is unresolved. Germline lookup yields CDR1 SGHTS and CDR2 YDEGEE. Trimming removed 4 bases at V and 4 bases at J, with 18 bases between. The CDR3 consists of 16 residues. Here the CDR3 DNA reads TGTGCCAGCAGCCCCGGACCGAGACGCACATACAATGAGCAGTTCTTC. The encoded protein is CASSPGPRRTYNEQFF.

The rearrangement joins TRBV19 to TRBJ2-7, with D hard to call. The germline gives CDR1 LNHDA, CDR2 SQIVND (reference sequence). Trimming removed 6 bases from V and 5 bases from J, with 17 bases in between. The CDR3 runs 14 residues. CDR3 loop: CASSFIQGWNEQYF. The CDR3 coding sequence is TGTGCCAGTAGCTTTATACAAGGGTGGAACGAGCAGTACTTC.

In its sample, this clone was seen a few times. The chain couples TRBV11-2 to TRBJ2-5; the D gene is possibly TRBD1 (6 bases). The CDR3 sequence is 14 residues long. Trimming removed 5 bases from V and 5 bases from J, with 15 bases in between. Germline CDR1 and CDR2: SGHAT and FQNNGV. CDR3 nucleotide sequence: TGTGCCAGCAGCCAGGGGTCGGGCACTGAGACCCAGTACTTC. The encoded protein is CASSQGSGTETQYF.

The chain combines TRBV6-6 with TRBJ2-7; 9 nucleotides agree with TRBD1. Germline V gene sequence: CDR1 MNHNY, CDR2 SVGAGI (reference sequence). After removal of 6 bases from V and 6 bases from J, the junction contained 9 bases not matched to a gene. The CDR3 has 14 amino acids. The DNA for the CDR3 is TGTGCCAGCAGCCCCGGACAGGGGATCTTCGAGCAGTACTTC. Translating gives CASSPGQGIFEQYF.